This TCR beta chain was identified in a study of graft-versus-host responses after intestinal transplantation. Study summary: The recipients all started with anti-thymocyte globulin induction and then took tacrolimus and steroids for two to four years.

Comments on this clone: Antigen: not known.

From germline, CDR1 is SGHVS and CDR2 FQNEAQ. Trimming removed 1 base at V and 0 bases at J, with 1 base between. This CDR3 is built from 13 residues. Sequencing was performed with immunoSEQ multiplex PCR; in TCRdb, only in-frame clones are kept and a portion is missing. The sample shows under 140,000 clones, just over 90% of them seen only once. This sequence joins TRBV7-8 and TRBJ2-1; no clear D. The specimen was unstimulated CD8+ T cells sorted from spleen or lymph node cells, collected before intestinal transplant. This clonotype originated in a human donor who received an intestinal transplant. The CDR3 sequence: CASSLGSYNEQFF. CDR3 coding DNA: TGTGCCAGCAGCTTAGGCTCCTACAATGAGCAGTTCTTC.